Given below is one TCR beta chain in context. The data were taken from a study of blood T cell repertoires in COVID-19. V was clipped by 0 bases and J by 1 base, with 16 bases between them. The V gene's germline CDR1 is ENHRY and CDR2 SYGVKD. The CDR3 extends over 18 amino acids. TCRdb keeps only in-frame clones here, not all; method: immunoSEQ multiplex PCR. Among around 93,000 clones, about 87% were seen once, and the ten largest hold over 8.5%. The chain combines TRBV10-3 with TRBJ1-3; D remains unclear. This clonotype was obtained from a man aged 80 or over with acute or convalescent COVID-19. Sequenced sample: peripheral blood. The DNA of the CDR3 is TGTGCCATCAGTGAGTCGACTCGGGGTCTCTCATCTGGAAACACCATATATTTT. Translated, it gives CAISESTRGLSSGNTIYF.